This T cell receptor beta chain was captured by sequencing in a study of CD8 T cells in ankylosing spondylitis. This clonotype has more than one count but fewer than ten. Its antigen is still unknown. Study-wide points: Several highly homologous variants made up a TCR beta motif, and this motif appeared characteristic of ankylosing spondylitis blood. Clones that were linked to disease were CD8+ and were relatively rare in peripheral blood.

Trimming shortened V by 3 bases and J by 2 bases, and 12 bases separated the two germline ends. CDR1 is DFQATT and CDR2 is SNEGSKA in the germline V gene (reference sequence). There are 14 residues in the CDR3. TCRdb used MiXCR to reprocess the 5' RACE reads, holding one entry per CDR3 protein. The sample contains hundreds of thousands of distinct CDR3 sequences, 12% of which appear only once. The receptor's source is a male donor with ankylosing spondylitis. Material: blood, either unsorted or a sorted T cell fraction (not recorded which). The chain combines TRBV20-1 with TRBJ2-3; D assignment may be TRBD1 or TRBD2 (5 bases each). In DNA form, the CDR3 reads TGCAGTGCTAGCCCGGGGCCTTACACAGATACGCAGTATTTT. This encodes CSASPGPYTDTQYF.